This TCR beta chain comes out of a study of blood T cell repertoires in COVID-19. Study in general: The study drew acute and convalescent COVID-19 samples from the United States, Italy and Spain.

Recruited during active infection, patients (from Seattle) were subsequently followed longitudinally. The germline CDR1 and CDR2 sequences are SGHTA and FQGNSA. V shed 5 bases and J 5 bases; nucleotides not matched to a gene: 12. The CDR3 is 17 amino acids. Study processing details: Reference gene primer amplification gave estimated nucleated cell counts. Generated by immunoSEQ multiplex PCR, the TCRdb table keeps only in-frame clones and is missing some. The V and J calls and clone size were taken over from that table, and D and trimming were inferred from the DNA. The table records about 200,000 clones, around four fifths of them present only once.

The TCR originated in a man in his 60s with COVID-19, enrolled during active disease. J is TRBJ2-5 and V is TRBV7-2; TRBD2 agrees at 12 bases. The sample was peripheral blood. This chain's CDR3 is CASSPINLLAGGETQYF. The CDR3 bases are TGTGCCAGCAGCCCAATAAATTTACTAGCGGGAGGCGAGACCCAGTACTTC.